This T cell receptor beta chain was sequenced during a study of shared clonotypes between healthy human individuals. The material for each subset, its genomic DNA, was split evenly across several immunoSEQ plates. Using 200 ng DNA, about 30,000 T cell genomes, the sorted-subset replicate PCRs were run. Assay used: immunoSEQ multiplex PCR; TCRdb lists only in-frame clones, some missing. This repertoire shows approximately 2.1 million clones, approximately 95% found once; its top ten account for about 0.39%. This clone occurred once. Its antigen is unknown. This sample includes further DNA sequences coding for the same CDR3. CDR1 is MDHEN, CDR2 SYDVKM, per germline. Trimming shortened V by 4 bases and J by 4 bases, and 5 bases separated the two germline ends. This CDR3 has 12 residues. The study, taken as a whole, reports: Generally, naive subsets (rather than memory subsets) showed larger estimated richness.

From CD4+ cells came CD45RA+ naive and CD45RA-negative memory subsets. This chain joins TRBV28 and TRBJ1-5; no clear D. Material for sequencing was naive CD4+ T cells from PBMCs. Subset noted: CD45RA+ positively selected. This sequence was found in a young man in good health. Some clones in this sample may be carry-over from other donors' samples. DNA of the CDR3: TGTGCCAGCAGTTCAGGTAATCAGCCCCAGCATTTT. Translating it yields CASSSGNQPQHF. Full variable domain (missing parts from reference TRBV28 and TRBJ1-5): DVKVTQSSRYLVKRTGEKVFLECVQDMDHENMFWYRQDPGLGLRLIYFSYDVKMKEKGDIPEGYSVSREKKERFSLILESASTNQTSMYLCASSSGNQPQHFGDGTRLSIL.